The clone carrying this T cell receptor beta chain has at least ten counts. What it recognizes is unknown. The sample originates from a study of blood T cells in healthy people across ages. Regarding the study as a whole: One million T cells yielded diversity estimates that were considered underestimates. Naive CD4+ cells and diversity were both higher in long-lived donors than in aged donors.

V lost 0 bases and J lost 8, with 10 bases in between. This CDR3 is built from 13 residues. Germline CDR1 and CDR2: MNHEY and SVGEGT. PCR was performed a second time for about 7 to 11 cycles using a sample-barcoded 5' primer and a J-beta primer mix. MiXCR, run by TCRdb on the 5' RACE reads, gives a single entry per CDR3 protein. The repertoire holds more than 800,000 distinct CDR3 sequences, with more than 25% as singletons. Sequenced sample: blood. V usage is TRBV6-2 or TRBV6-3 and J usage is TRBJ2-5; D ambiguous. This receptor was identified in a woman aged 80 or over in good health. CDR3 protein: CASSYSVPGTQYF. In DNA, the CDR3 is TGTGCCAGCAGTTACTCGGTCCCCGGAACCCAGTACTTC.